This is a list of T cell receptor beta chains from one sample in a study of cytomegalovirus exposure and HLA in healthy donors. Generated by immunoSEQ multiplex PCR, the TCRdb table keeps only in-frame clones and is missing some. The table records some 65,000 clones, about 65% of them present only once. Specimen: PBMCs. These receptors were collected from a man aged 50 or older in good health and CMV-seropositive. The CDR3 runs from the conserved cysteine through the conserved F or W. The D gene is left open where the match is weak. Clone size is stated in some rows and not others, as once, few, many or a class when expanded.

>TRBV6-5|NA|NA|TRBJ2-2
TGTGCCAGCAGTTACTCGAAGGGGTGGGGGGAGCTGTTTTTT
CASSYSKGWGELFF
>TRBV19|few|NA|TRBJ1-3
TGTGCCAGTAGTCCAGGCTGGCCAGGGAGGAACACCATATATTTT
CASSPGWPGRNTIYF
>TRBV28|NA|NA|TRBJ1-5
TGTGCCAGTAAATATAGCAATCAGCCCCAGCATTTT
CASKYSNQPQHF
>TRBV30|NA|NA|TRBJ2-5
TGTGCCTGGAGTGTGAGGGCGGGGGAGACCCAGTACTTC
CAWSVRAGETQYF
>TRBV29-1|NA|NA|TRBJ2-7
TGCAGCGGCAGAACCACAGCCTACGAGCAGTACTTC
CSGRTTAYEQYF
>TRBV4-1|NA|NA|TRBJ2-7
TGCGCCAGCAGCCAAGATCCCCAGGGCCGCTACGAGCAGTACTTC
CASSQDPQGRYEQYF
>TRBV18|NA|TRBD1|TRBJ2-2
TGTGCCAGCTCTACCGGGACAGTTAACACCGGGGAGCTGTTTTTT
CASSTGTVNTGELFF
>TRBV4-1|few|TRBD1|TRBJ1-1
TGCGCCAGCAGCCAAGCCCCCGGGACAGGGATCGGAGCTTTCTTT
CASSQAPGTGIGAFF
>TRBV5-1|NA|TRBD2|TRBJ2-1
TGCGCCAGCAGCTGGGGGACTAGCGGGGGACCCTACGGGGATGAGCAGTTCTTC
CASSWGTSGGPYGDEQFF
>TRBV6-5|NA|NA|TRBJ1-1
TGTGCTACACGATGGGCCATGAACACTGAAGCTTTCTTT
CATRWAMNTEAFF
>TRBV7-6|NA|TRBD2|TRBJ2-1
TGTGCCAGCAGCCCTCGATCTAGCGGGACCAATGAGCAGTTCTTC
CASSPRSSGTNEQFF
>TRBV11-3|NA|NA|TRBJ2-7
TGTGCCAGCAGCAAGACCGGAGGGCACGAGCAGTACTTC
CASSKTGGHEQYF
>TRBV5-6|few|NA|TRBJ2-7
TGTGCCAGCAGCTTGGGGGAGGCCCCCTACGAGCAGTACTTC
CASSLGEAPYEQYF
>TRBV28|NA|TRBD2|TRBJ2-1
TGTGCCAGCAGTCTAGCGGGAGCTTCCCTTGGAGAGCAGTTCTTC
CASSLAGASLGEQFF